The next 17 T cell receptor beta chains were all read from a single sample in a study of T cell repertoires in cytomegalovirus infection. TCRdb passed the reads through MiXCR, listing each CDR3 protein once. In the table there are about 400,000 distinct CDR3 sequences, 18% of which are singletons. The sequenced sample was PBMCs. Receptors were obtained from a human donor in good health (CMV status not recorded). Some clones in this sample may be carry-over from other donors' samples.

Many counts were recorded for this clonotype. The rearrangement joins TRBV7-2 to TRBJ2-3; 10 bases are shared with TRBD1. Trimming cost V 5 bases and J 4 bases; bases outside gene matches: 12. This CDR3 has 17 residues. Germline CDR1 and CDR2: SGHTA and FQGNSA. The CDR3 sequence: CASSLLPTGTGADTQYF. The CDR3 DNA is TGTGCCAGCAGCCTCCTCCCCACCGGGACAGGGGCAGATACGCAGTATTTT.

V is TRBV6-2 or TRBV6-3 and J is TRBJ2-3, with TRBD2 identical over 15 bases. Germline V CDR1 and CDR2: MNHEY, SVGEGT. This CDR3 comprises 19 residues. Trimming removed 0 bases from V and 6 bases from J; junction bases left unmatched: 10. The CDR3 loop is CASSYSFQGTSGRSDTQYF. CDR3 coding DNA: TGTGCCAGCAGTTACTCCTTCCAAGGGACTAGCGGGAGGAGCGATACGCAGTATTTT.

CDR3 region: CATSGQTSGPGNTIYF. Here the CDR3 DNA reads TGTGCCACCAGCGGACAGACCTCAGGACCTGGAAACACCATATATTTT. The chain links TRBV15 to TRBJ1-3, with D maybe TRBD1 (6 bases). V was cut by 5 bases and J by 2 bases, with 16 bases left in between. The CDR3 extends over 16 amino acids. Germline-derived CDR1 and CDR2 are LNHNV and YYDKDF (reference sequence).

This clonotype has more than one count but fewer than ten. CDR3 sequence: CASSSAGRRTPSITDTQYF. In DNA, the CDR3 is TGTGCCAGCAGTTCCGCAGGGCGCCGGACTCCCAGCATCACAGATACGCAGTATTTT. The V gene is TRBV12-3 or TRBV12-4, the J gene TRBJ2-3, with D perhaps assigned TRBD1 or TRBD2 (5 bases each). CDR3 size: 19 residues. Trimming took 4 bases from V and 2 from J, leaving 25 bases between them.

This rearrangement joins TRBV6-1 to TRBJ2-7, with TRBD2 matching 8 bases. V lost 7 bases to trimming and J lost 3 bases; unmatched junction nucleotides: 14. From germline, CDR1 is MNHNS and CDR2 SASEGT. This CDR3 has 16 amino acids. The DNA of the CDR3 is TGTGCCAGCAACAAACTGGGGGCGGGGGGAGGCTACGAGCAGTACTTC. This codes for CASNKLGAGGGYEQYF.

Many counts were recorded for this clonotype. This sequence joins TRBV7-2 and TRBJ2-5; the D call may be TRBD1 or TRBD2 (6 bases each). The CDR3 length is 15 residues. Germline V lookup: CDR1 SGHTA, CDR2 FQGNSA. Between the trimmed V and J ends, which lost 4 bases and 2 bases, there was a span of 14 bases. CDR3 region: CASSSDGGPQETQYF. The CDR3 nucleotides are TGTGCCAGCAGCTCTGATGGGGGGCCTCAAGAGACCCAGTACTTC.

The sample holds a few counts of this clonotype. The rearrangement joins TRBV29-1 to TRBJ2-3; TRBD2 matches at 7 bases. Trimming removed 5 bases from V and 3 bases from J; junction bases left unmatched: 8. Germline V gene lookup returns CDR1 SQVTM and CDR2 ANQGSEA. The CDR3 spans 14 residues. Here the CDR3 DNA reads TGCAGCGTTTGTGGGCGGGAGCATACAGATACGCAGTATTTT. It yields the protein CSVCGREHTDTQYF.

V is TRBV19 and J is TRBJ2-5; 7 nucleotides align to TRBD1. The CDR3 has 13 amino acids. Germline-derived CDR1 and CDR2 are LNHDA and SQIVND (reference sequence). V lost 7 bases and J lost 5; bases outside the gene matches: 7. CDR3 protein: CASTKTGMETQYF. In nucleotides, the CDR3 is TGTGCCAGTACCAAGACAGGGATGGAGACCCAGTACTTC.

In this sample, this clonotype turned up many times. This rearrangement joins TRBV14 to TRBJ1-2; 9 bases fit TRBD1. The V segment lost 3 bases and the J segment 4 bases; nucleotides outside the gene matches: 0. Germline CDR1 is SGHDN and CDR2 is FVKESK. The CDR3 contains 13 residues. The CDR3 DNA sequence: TGTGCCAGCAGCCAGGGACAGGGCTATGGCTACACCTTC. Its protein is CASSQGQGYGYTF.

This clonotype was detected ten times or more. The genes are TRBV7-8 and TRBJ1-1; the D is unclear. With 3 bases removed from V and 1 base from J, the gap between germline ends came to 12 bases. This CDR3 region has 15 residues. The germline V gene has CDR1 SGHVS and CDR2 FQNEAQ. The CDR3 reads CASSFFRRENTEAFF. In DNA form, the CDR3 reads TGTGCCAGCAGCTTTTTCAGGAGAGAGAACACTGAAGCTTTCTTT.

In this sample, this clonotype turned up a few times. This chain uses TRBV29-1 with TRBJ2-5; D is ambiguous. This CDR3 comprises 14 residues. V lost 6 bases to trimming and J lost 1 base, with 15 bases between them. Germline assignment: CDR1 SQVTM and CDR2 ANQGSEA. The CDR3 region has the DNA TGCAGCGTGGTCCGGACGTACCCCCAAGAGACCCAGTACTTC. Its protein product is CSVVRTYPQETQYF. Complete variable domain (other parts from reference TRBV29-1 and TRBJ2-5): SAVISQKPSRDICQRGTSLTIQCQVDSQVTMMFWYRQQPGQSLTLIATANQGSEATYESGFVIDKFPISRPNLTFSTLTVSNMSPEDSSIYLCSVVRTYPQETQYFGPGTRLLVL.

The CDR3 is CANPGQGRYF. The CDR3 DNA sequence: TGTGCCAACCCGGGACAGGGACGGTACTTC. This chain links TRBV19 with TRBJ2-7, with TRBD1 matching 9 bases. The CDR3 is 10 residues long. Per the germline V gene, CDR1 is LNHDA and CDR2 is SQIVND (reference sequence). Losses at the gene ends were 10 bases for V and 12 bases for J; bases not matched to a gene: 7.

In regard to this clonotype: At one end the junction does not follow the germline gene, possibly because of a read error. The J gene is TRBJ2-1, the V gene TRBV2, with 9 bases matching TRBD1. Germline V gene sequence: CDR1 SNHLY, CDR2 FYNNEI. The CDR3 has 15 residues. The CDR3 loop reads CASSRPGQGHNKQFF. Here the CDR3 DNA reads TGTGCCAGCAGTCGTCCGGGACAGGGACACAATAAGCAGTTCTTC.

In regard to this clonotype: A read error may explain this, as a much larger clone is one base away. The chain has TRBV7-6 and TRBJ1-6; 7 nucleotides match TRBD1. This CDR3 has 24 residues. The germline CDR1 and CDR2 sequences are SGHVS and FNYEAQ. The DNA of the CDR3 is TGTGGCAGCAGCTTTCCGTCCATTCCAGAAGCTAAGAATAGAAGGACAGGAATAAATTCACCCCTCCACTTT. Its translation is CGSSFPSIPEAKNRRTGINSPLHF.

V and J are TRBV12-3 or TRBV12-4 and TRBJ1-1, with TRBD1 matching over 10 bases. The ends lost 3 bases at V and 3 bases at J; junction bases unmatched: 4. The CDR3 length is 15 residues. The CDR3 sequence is CASSLTGGYYTEAFF. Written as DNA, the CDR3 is TGTGCCAGCAGTTTGACAGGGGGCTATTACACTGAAGCTTTCTTT.

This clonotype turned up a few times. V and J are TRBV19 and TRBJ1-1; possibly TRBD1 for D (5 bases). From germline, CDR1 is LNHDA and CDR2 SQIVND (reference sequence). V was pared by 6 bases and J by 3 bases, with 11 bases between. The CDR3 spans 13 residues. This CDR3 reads CASSRGTYTEAFF. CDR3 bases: TGTGCCAGTAGCCGCGGGACCTACACTGAAGCTTTCTTT.

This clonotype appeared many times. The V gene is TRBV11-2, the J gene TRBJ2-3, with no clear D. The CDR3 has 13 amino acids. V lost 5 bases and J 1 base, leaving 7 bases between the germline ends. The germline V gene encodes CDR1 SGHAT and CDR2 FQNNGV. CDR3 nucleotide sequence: TGTGCCAGCAGCCTACCTGGCACAGATACGCAGTATTTT. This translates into CASSLPGTDTQYF.